The 30 T cell receptor beta chains below all came from one sample that was sequenced in a study of cytomegalovirus exposure and HLA in healthy donors. Amplification used 60 Vbeta primers and 13 Jbeta primers. Using immunoSEQ multiplex PCR, the repertoire was profiled, and TCRdb retains in-frame clones only, with some absent. Counted here are 150,000 to 200,000 clones, around 74% occurring once; the ten biggest clones make up roughly 1.5%. The sample taken for sequencing was PBMCs. The receptors derive from a girl aged 10 to 17 in good health and CMV-seropositive.

DNA of the CDR3: TGTGCCAGCAGCGGACAGGGGAGCAATCAGCCCCAGCATTTT. It encodes CASSGQGSNQPQHF. V gene TRBV27 combines with J gene TRBJ1-5; 9 bases are shared with TRBD1. Germline values: CDR1 MNHEY, CDR2 SMNVEV (reference sequence). V trimming: 6 bases; J trimming: 1 base; junction bases outside the gene matches: 1. The CDR3 consists of 14 residues.

The chain recombines TRBV29-1 with TRBJ2-1, with D possibly being TRBD1 (6 bases). Germline CDR1 SQVTM, CDR2 ANQGSEA. V shed 1 base and J shed 10 bases, with 14 bases lying between them. The CDR3 is 13 residues long. CDR3 amino acids: CSVEGRQEGEQFF. CDR3 DNA: TGCAGCGTTGAAGGCAGACAGGAAGGGGAGCAGTTCTTC.

This rearrangement joins TRBV2 to TRBJ1-5; possible D gene TRBD1, 6 bases. CDR1 SNHLY and CDR2 FYNNEI come from the germline V gene. The CDR3 is 15 residues long. V lost 5 bases to trimming and J lost 1 base, with 12 bases between them. The CDR3 nucleotides are TGTGCCAGCAGTTTACAGGGAGTAAGCAATCAGCCCCAGCATTTT. The encoded protein is CASSLQGVSNQPQHF.

The chain joins TRBV9 to TRBJ2-1, with 9 nucleotides matching TRBD1. The trim removed 2 bases at V and 4 bases at J, leaving 4 bases unmatched. Germline assignment: CDR1 SGDLS and CDR2 YYNGEE. This CDR3 is built from 15 residues. The CDR3 loop reads CASSVGTGIYNEQFF. The CDR3, as DNA: TGTGCCAGCAGCGTCGGGACAGGGATTTACAATGAGCAGTTCTTC.

Only a few counts were recorded for this clone. This chain links TRBV4-1 with TRBJ2-4; no reliable D call. The germline V and J ends were trimmed by 3 bases and 3 bases, with 12 bases remaining between them. The CDR3 sequence is 15 residues long. Germline CDR1 MGHRA, CDR2 YSYEKL. CDR3 nucleotide sequence: TGCGCCAGCAGCCATATCAATCAGGACAAAAACATTCAGTACTTC. Protein product: CASSHINQDKNIQYF.

A note on this clone: This CDR3 is also generated by other DNA sequences in the sample. This chain connects TRBV5-1 to TRBJ2-1; 8 bases are shared with TRBD2. V trimming: 4 bases; J trimming: 3 bases; junction bases outside the gene matches: 3. The CDR3 covers 14 residues. The germline V gene encodes CDR1 SGHRS and CDR2 YFSETQ. CDR3 sequence reads: CASSPSGGYNEQFF. The DNA for the CDR3 is TGCGCCAGCAGCCCAAGCGGGGGCTACAATGAGCAGTTCTTC.

In nucleotides, the CDR3 is TGTGCCAGCAGCTCGGAGGCAGGGGTGAACACCGGGGAGCTGTTTTTT. Protein: CASSSEAGVNTGELFF. This chain links TRBV5-6 with TRBJ2-2; the D gene is possibly TRBD1 (6 bases). Trimming pared 3 bases from V and 1 base from J, leaving 13 bases between. The CDR3 has 16 amino acids. Germline V lookup: CDR1 SGHDT, CDR2 YYEEEE.

The chain carries TRBV7-2 and TRBJ2-2; TRBD1 matches at 9 bases. The trim removed 2 bases at V and 7 bases at J, leaving 11 bases unmatched. Per the germline V gene, CDR1 is SGHTA and CDR2 is FQGNSA. This CDR3 has 17 amino acids. CDR3 loop: CASSLFAGDRAGGELFF. CDR3 coding DNA: TGTGCCAGCAGCTTATTTGCGGGGGACAGGGCCGGCGGGGAGCTGTTTTTT. Variable domain in full (rest from reference TRBV7-2 and TRBJ2-2): GAGVSQSPSNKVTEKGKDVELRCDPISGHTALYWYRQSLGQGLEFLIYFQGNSAPDKSGLPSDRFSAERTGGSVSTLTIQRTQQEDSAVYLCASSLFAGDRAGGELFFGEGSRLTVL.

The chain employs TRBV7-2 and TRBJ2-7, with 8 bases that match TRBD1. The CDR3 totals 14 residues. The germline V gene has CDR1 SGHTA and CDR2 FQGNSA. The junction had 8 bases not matched to a gene; V was cut back by 5 bases and J by 5 bases. The CDR3, as DNA: TGTGCCAGCAGCCCCTTCGGACAGGGCCACGAGCAGTACTTC. This codes for CASSPFGQGHEQYF.

The chain joins TRBV4-2 to TRBJ1-3; 9 nucleotides align to TRBD1. V lost 0 bases, J lost 3 bases, and 6 bases stayed unmatched. CDR3 length: 17 residues. CDR1 is LGHNA, CDR2 YNFKEQ, per germline. The CDR3 nucleotides read TGTGCCAGCAGCCAAGATAGGGACAGGGCCGGTGGAAACACCATATATTTT. This encodes CASSQDRDRAGGNTIYF.

The chain couples TRBV5-4 to TRBJ2-7; TRBD1 aligns across 7 bases. The CDR3 contains 16 residues. J was trimmed by 4 bases and V by 0 bases; bases with no gene match: 10. Germline V gene lookup returns CDR1 SGHNT and CDR2 YYREEE (reference sequence). The chain's CDR3 is CASSLAVGVQGYEQYF. CDR3 DNA sequence: TGTGCCAGCAGCTTGGCCGTTGGGGTACAGGGGTACGAGCAGTACTTC.

The rearrangement joins TRBV27 to TRBJ2-2; 7 bases fit TRBD2. CDR1 is MNHEY, CDR2 SMNVEV, per germline (reference sequence). This CDR3 region has 16 residues. Trimming removed 6 bases from V and 7 bases from J; junction bases left unmatched: 14. The CDR3 region is CASRPPGRGEIGELFF. In DNA, the CDR3 is TGTGCCAGCAGACCTCCGGGACGGGGGGAAATCGGGGAGCTGTTTTTT.

This clone was observed a few times. The chain links TRBV30 to TRBJ1-2; 9 nucleotides match TRBD1. The CDR3 runs 17 residues. Germline CDR1 reads GTSNPN; CDR2 reads SVGIG (reference sequence). Losses at the gene ends were 1 base for V and 4 bases for J; bases not matched to a gene: 13. The CDR3 bases are TGTGCCTGGAGTGCACCCGGGACAGGGCCTAATGGCTATGGCTACACCTTC. It yields the protein CAWSAPGTGPNGYGYTF. The full variable domain, in which reference TRBV30 and TRBJ1-2 provide the parts outside the CDR3, is SQTIHQWPATLVQPVGSPLSLECTVEGTSNPNLYWYRQAAGRGLQLLFYSVGIGQISSEVPQNLSASRPQDRQFILSSKKLLLSDSGFYLCAWSAPGTGPNGYGYTFGSGTRLTVV.

This clone appeared a single time. This chain connects TRBV9 to TRBJ2-7; D is ambiguous. With 4 bases removed from V and 4 bases from J, the gap between germline ends came to 21 bases. This CDR3 spans 16 amino acids. Germline V gene data show CDR1 as SGDLS and CDR2 as YYNGEE. The CDR3 DNA reads TGTGCCAGCAGCATCAGCGCCGACCTAACTCTTTACGAGCAGTACTTC. It specifies CASSISADLTLYEQYF.

The chain uses TRBV5-4 and TRBJ1-2, with 10 positions matching TRBD1. The CDR3 runs 13 residues. Germline V gives CDR1 SGHNT, CDR2 YYREEE (reference sequence). The junction had 6 bases not matched to a gene; V was cut back by 5 bases and J by 8 bases. The CDR3 bases are TGTGCCAGCAGTCCGACAGGGGGCGAAGGCTACACCTTC. Translated, it gives CASSPTGGEGYTF.

The chain combines TRBV6-5 with TRBJ1-4; no clear D gene. Germline V gene data show CDR1 as MNHEY and CDR2 as SVGAGI. V lost 2 bases and J lost 7, with 8 bases in between. The CDR3 covers 13 residues. The CDR3 sequence is CASSYGLAEKLFF. Here the CDR3 DNA reads TGTGCCAGCAGTTACGGCTTGGCTGAAAAACTGTTTTTT.

The rearrangement joins TRBV6-1 to TRBJ2-7; D ambiguous. The CDR3 is 12 residues long. V was shortened by 2 bases and J by 6 bases, with 8 bases between the two germline ends. Germline-derived CDR1 and CDR2 are MNHNS and SASEGT. CDR3 coding DNA: TGTGCCAGCAGTGAACTTGGGCGCGAGCAGTACTTC. Its translation is CASSELGREQYF.

The genes are TRBV2 and TRBJ2-5, with D possibly TRBD1 on 5 matching bases. V lost 2 bases to trimming and J lost 9 bases, with 19 bases between them. Looked up from germline, CDR1 is SNHLY and CDR2 is FYNNEI. The CDR3 spans 15 residues. CDR3 in amino acids: CASSETAIRAVAQYF. The CDR3 coding sequence is TGTGCCAGCAGTGAAACGGCGATCAGGGCGGTGGCCCAGTACTTC.

This chain joins TRBV7-9 and TRBJ2-2, with 8 bases lining up with TRBD1. Germline assignment: CDR1 SEHNR and CDR2 FQNEAQ (reference sequence). V was pared by 5 bases and J by 0 bases, with 8 bases of the junction left unmatched. The CDR3 runs to 17 residues. CDR3 sequence reads: CASSRADRETNTGELFF. In DNA, the CDR3 is TGTGCCAGCAGCAGAGCGGACAGGGAGACGAACACCGGGGAGCTGTTTTTT.

The chain has TRBV27 and TRBJ2-3, with D hard to call. The CDR3 spans 13 residues. The germline gives CDR1 MNHEY, CDR2 SMNVEV (reference sequence). V was trimmed by 5 bases and J by 3 bases, leaving 9 bases between them. CDR3 DNA: TGTGCCAGCAGTCGGCAACAGACAGATACGCAGTATTTT. As protein: CASSRQQTDTQYF.

As regards this clone: Compared with germline, one end of the junction differs, possibly owing to a read error. The V call is TRBV9, the J call TRBJ2-3, with 13 bases matching TRBD2. Germline loops: CDR1 SGDLS, CDR2 YYNGEE. The CDR3 spans 17 residues. CDR3 DNA: TGTGCCAGCAGCGGAAGGACTAGCGGGGGCCGCACACATACGCAGTATTTT. It is translated as CASSGRTSGGRTHTQYF.

The V and J genes are TRBV7-2 and TRBJ2-4, with 8 positions matching TRBD2. V lost 5 bases, J lost 0 bases, and 15 bases stayed unmatched. This CDR3 is built from 19 residues. Germline V CDR1 and CDR2: SGHTA, FQGNSA. The CDR3 region is CASSARGGPSPLAKNIQYF. The CDR3 region has the DNA TGTGCCAGCAGCGCCCGGGGGGGGCCATCCCCGTTAGCCAAAAACATTCAGTACTTC.

The chain is built from TRBV6-5 and TRBJ2-7; a possible D gene is TRBD2 (6 bases). Trimming stripped 6 bases from V and 1 base from J, with 13 bases between. The length of the CDR3 is 14 residues. Germline V CDR1 and CDR2: MNHEY, SVGAGI. CDR3 region: CASRLRDLSYEQYF. CDR3 coding DNA: TGTGCCAGCAGACTCCGGGACTTATCCTACGAGCAGTACTTC.

This chain uses TRBV10-3 with TRBJ2-1, with D tentatively TRBD1 (6 bases). Germline V gene lookup returns CDR1 ENHRY and CDR2 SYGVKD. V was shortened by 2 bases and J by 6 bases, with 8 bases between the two germline ends. CDR3 length: 13 amino acids. CDR3 region: CAISEVRGNEQFF. The CDR3 nucleotides read TGTGCCATCAGTGAGGTCAGGGGCAATGAGCAGTTCTTC.

In its sample, this clone was seen a few times. Written as DNA, the CDR3 is TGTGCCAGTAGTATAGGAGCAGGCTCCGGGCCCCAGCATTTT. This gives the protein CASSIGAGSGPQHF. The V and J genes are TRBV19 and TRBJ1-5; no clear D gene. CDR3 length: 14 residues. The germline V and J ends were trimmed by 1 base and 9 bases, with 13 bases remaining between them. CDR1 is LNHDA, CDR2 SQIVND, per germline (reference sequence).

The chain has TRBV19 and TRBJ1-1; D is ambiguous. V shed 0 bases and J shed 5 bases, with 13 bases lying between them. CDR3 length: 15 residues. Germline V CDR1 and CDR2: LNHDA, SQIVND (reference sequence). CDR3 in amino acids: CASSIDPSGWTEAFF. The CDR3 DNA sequence: TGTGCCAGTAGTATAGATCCGTCCGGGTGGACTGAAGCTTTCTTT.

V and J are TRBV10-3 and TRBJ1-1, with 10 bases lining up with TRBD1. Germline lookup yields CDR1 ENHRY and CDR2 SYGVKD. The CDR3 totals 18 residues. V was pared by 2 bases and J by 4 bases, with 13 bases of the junction left unmatched. CDR3 sequence reads: CAISEKGQGGVGGTEAFF. CDR3 nucleotide sequence: TGTGCCATCAGTGAGAAAGGACAGGGGGGAGTAGGGGGCACTGAAGCTTTCTTT.

DNA for the CDR3: TGTGCCAGCAGTCTAGGGGGGGATTCCTACGAGCAGTACTTC. This sequence encodes CASSLGGDSYEQYF. The V and J genes are TRBV27 and TRBJ2-7; possibly TRBD2 for D (7 bases). This CDR3 contains 14 residues. Trimming shortened V by 5 bases and J by 1 base, and 12 bases separated the two germline ends. CDR1 is MNHEY and CDR2 is SMNVEV in the germline V gene (reference sequence).

The genes are TRBV7-8 and TRBJ1-4, with D uncertain. V dropped 3 bases and J dropped 3 bases, with 8 bases sitting between them. This CDR3 has 14 amino acids. The germline V gene has CDR1 SGHVS and CDR2 FQNEAQ. Here the CDR3 reads CASSFGQANEKLFF. CDR3 nucleotides: TGTGCCAGCAGCTTCGGTCAGGCTAATGAAAAACTGTTTTTT.

This chain connects TRBV11-2 to TRBJ2-7; 7 bases align to TRBD2. Germline values: CDR1 SGHAT, CDR2 FQNNGV. The J segment lost 5 bases and the V segment lost 1 base, leaving 5 bases of the junction unmatched. The CDR3 length is 14 residues. In nucleotides, the CDR3 is TGTGCCAGCAGCTTAGGGGGGGGAGTAAACGAGCAGTACTTC. This translates into CASSLGGGVNEQYF.